Below, 4 T cell receptor beta chains from the same sample are listed, as sequenced in a study of OX40 agonist ivuxolimab in advanced cancers. Here immunoSEQ multiplex PCR was the method, and the copy in TCRdb shows in-frame clones only, minus some. The table shows some 74,000 clones, with about nine tenths occurring only once. The sample was CD4+ or CD8+ T cells sorted from blood, taken in a trial of the OX40 agonist ivuxolimab. The source of these receptors is an adult with an advanced solid tumor such as melanoma, head and neck, liver or kidney cancer.

This clone was detected once. This chain uses TRBV19 with TRBJ1-1; 7 bases match TRBD1. J gave up 0 bases and V 3 bases, and 1 base lay outside the gene matches. This CDR3 is built from 14 residues. CDR1 and CDR2 (germline): LNHDA, SQIVND (reference sequence). DNA for the CDR3: TGTGCCAGTAGTATCGGGACAGTGAACACTGAAGCTTTCTTT. Translating gives CASSIGTVNTEAFF. Supplemented by reference TRBV19 and TRBJ1-1, the full variable domain reads DGGITQSPKYLFRKEGQNVTLSCEQNLNHDAMYWYRQDPGQGLRLIYYSQIVNDFQKGDIAEGYSVSREKKESFPLTVTSAQKNPTAFYLCASSIGTVNTEAFFGQGTRLTVV.

The V and J genes are TRBV18 and TRBJ2-5; D perhaps matches TRBD1 (5 bases). CDR1 and CDR2 (germline): KGHSH, LQKENI. Deletions cut 2 bases from V and 0 bases from J, with 13 bases between. The CDR3 loop spans 16 amino acids. The DNA of the CDR3 is TGTGCCAGCTCACCAGGTCCCCGACAGTACCAAGAGACCCAGTACTTC. Encoded protein: CASSPGPRQYQETQYF.

J is TRBJ2-1 and V is TRBV27; D may be TRBD2 (6 bases). Trimming removed 4 bases from V and 4 bases from J, with 11 bases in between. The CDR3 has 14 amino acids. Germline CDR1 reads MNHEY; CDR2 reads SMNVEV (reference sequence). The DNA of the CDR3 is TGTGCCAGCAGTTCGGGGGTCAAATACAATGAGCAGTTCTTC. This sequence encodes CASSSGVKYNEQFF.

The chain is built from TRBV28 and TRBJ2-7; 9 positions match TRBD1. Germline values: CDR1 MDHEN, CDR2 SYDVKM. J was trimmed by 5 bases and V by 6 bases; bases with no gene match: 8. The CDR3 contains 14 residues. The CDR3 sequence is CASRDGTGLNEQYF. CDR3 in DNA: TGTGCCAGCAGGGACGGGACAGGGTTGAACGAGCAGTACTTC.